This T cell receptor beta chain was recorded in a study of cytomegalovirus exposure and HLA in healthy donors. In the case of this clone: Its target is not known.

The PCR was carried out with 60 Vbeta primers and 13 Jbeta primers. Measured with immunoSEQ multiplex PCR; TCRdb has only the in-frame clones, and not every one. The repertoire has tens of thousands of clones, roughly 67% of them found once; the top ten carry about 5.5%. General observations from the study: As was reported, the HLA-A and HLA-B alleles of most subjects were accurately predicted from TCR beta sequences. Altogether, 150 to 200 TCR beta chains were recorded as cytomegalovirus-associated. Sequencing likely caused a cluster of highly shared sequence variants.

V was clipped by 8 bases and J by 1 base, with 8 bases between them. The CDR3 is made up of 12 amino acids. The sequence came from a boy younger than 18 in good health and CMV-seropositive. The chain joins TRBV23-1 to TRBJ1-1, with D tentatively TRBD1 (6 bases). TRBV23-1 is sorted into the ORF group, with uncertain function. Sample: PBMCs. The CDR3 nucleotides read TGCGCCAGCCTGGGGGCGAACACTGAAGCTTTCTTT. It specifies CASLGANTEAFF.